This T cell receptor beta chain stems from a study of blood T cell repertoires in COVID-19. Trimming left V 3 bases short and J 5 bases short, with 5 bases between. Germline CDR1 SEHNR, CDR2 FQNEAQ (reference sequence). The CDR3 consists of 12 residues. This clone showed up just a few times. The authors' processing: Amplified reference gene primers provided the basis for estimating nucleated cell counts. This table comes from immunoSEQ multiplex PCR, and its TCRdb copy is limited to in-frame clones, with some not included. V and J calls and clone size follow that table, whereas D and trimming were derived from the DNA. The sample consists of some 200,000 clones, about 87% of them appearing once.

The rearrangement joins TRBV7-9 to TRBJ2-4, with D maybe TRBD2 (5 bases). This clonotype originated in a man in his forties or fifties with active or convalescent COVID-19. Sequenced sample: peripheral blood. The CDR3 loop reads CASSFGENIQYF. In DNA, the CDR3 is TGTGCCAGCAGCTTCGGGGAAAACATTCAGTACTTC.